This is a list of T cell receptor beta chains from one sample in a study of molecular identifiers for immune sequencing clone quantification. Via MiXCR, TCRdb re-called the PCR reads, giving one row per CDR3 protein. The data contain some 650,000 distinct CDR3 sequences, just under 20% of them singletons. The sample taken for sequencing was naive CD8+ T cells from blood, with Jurkat cell RNA spiked in. Every receptor here comes from a human donor in good health. Some libraries in this study had Jurkat cell RNA spiked in. CDR3s include the opening cysteine and the closing phenylalanine or tryptophan. The D gene is left open where the match is weak. For some rows the clone size is stated as once, few or many, or as a class when expanded; others skip it.

d_call	j_call	v_call	clone_size	cdr3_nt	cdr3_aa
TRBD2	TRBJ2-7	TRBV20-1	many	TGCAGTGCGAGGACTAGCGGGATTGCCGAGCAGTACTTC	CSARTSGIAEQYF
NA	TRBJ2-5	TRBV11-2	NA	TGTGCCAGCAGCTTTGAGGGGCGGACCCAGTACTTC	CASSFEGRTQYF
NA	TRBJ2-1	TRBV24-1	many	TGTGCCACCAGTGAGGAGGGACTTTACAATGAGCAGTTCTTC	CATSEEGLYNEQFF
NA	TRBJ2-3	TRBV29-1	many	TGCAGCGCCGCAGGTTCTAGCACAGATACGCAGTATTTT	CSAAGSSTDTQYF
NA	TRBJ2-2	TRBV6-5	many	TGTGCCAGCAGTTACATCCAGGTCGACACCGGGGAGCTGTTTTTT	CASSYIQVDTGELFF
NA	TRBJ2-5	TRBV13	many	TGTGCCAGCAGCTTGTTCCTAGCAGGGAACCCCCAAGAGACCCAGTACTTC	CASSLFLAGNPQETQYF
TRBD2	TRBJ2-1	TRBV25-1	few	TGTGCCAGCAGAATCGCGGGAGCGGGCTACAATGAGCGGTTCTTC	CASRIAGAGYNERFF
NA	TRBJ1-1	TRBV2	many	TGTGCCAGCAGTGAATTGACAGAGAACACTGAAGCTTTCTTT	CASSELTENTEAFF
NA	TRBJ1-4	TRBV6-5	many	TGTGCCAGCAGTACACAGGGATCGGATGAAAAACTGTTTTTT	CASSTQGSDEKLFF
NA	TRBJ1-3	TRBV7-6	few	TGTGCCAGCAGTCCGGATTTCTCTGGAAACACCATATATTTT	CASSPDFSGNTIYF
NA	TRBJ2-3	TRBV27	NA	TGTGCCAGCAGTTTTCGGGGAATCCTCAGCACAGATACGCAGTATTTT	CASSFRGILSTDTQYF
NA	TRBJ2-1	TRBV7-7	NA	TGTGCCAGCAGCTTAGTTGGAGGTTGGAATGAGCAGTTCTTC	CASSLVGGWNEQFF
NA	TRBJ2-7	TRBV27	many	TGTGCCAGCAGTTTAAACAAAGCAGGGGCGAGGTACGAGCAGTACTTC	CASSLNKAGARYEQYF
NA	TRBJ2-7	TRBV6-6	many	TGTGCCAGCACCGAGGCTGTCGGGGGCGAACAGTACTTC	CASTEAVGGEQYF
NA	TRBJ2-7	TRBV6-2/TRBV6-3	many	TGTGCCAGCAGTTACTCGTTAACGATGGGCATCGAGCAGTACTTC	CASSYSLTMGIEQYF
NA	TRBJ2-3	TRBV7-9	many	TGTGCCAGCAGCTCCTACACAGATACGCAGTATTTT	CASSSYTDTQYF
NA	TRBJ2-1	TRBV20-1	NA	TGCAGTGCTAGAGAGCTAGGAGCCGGTTCCTACAATGAGCAGTTCTTC	CSARELGAGSYNEQFF
NA	TRBJ2-5	TRBV25-1	many	TGTGCCAGCAGTGGGGCAGGGGAAGAGACCCAGTACTTC	CASSGAGEETQYF
NA	TRBJ1-4	TRBV7-9	NA	TGTGCCAGCAGCTCGGACAACGTAGAACTGTTTTTT	CASSSDNVELFF
NA	TRBJ1-1	TRBV7-2	NA	TGTGCCGGCAGCTTAGTTCCGGGGGGGGTGAACACTGAAGCTTTCTTT	CAGSLVPGGVNTEAFF
NA	TRBJ1-5	TRBV27	few	TGTGCCAGCAGTTCCCACCCAAATCAGCCCCAGCATTTT	CASSSHPNQPQHF
NA	TRBJ1-1	TRBV6-5	many	TGTGCCAGCACCCCGCGAGCGATCATGAACACTGAAGCTTTCTTT	CASTPRAIMNTEAFF
NA	TRBJ1-1	TRBV27	NA	TGTGCCACCGTTGGGCGCAGTCAGGGGTGGTTGAACACTGAAGCTTTCTTT	CATVGRSQGWLNTEAFF
NA	TRBJ1-2	TRBV12-3/TRBV12-4	few	TGTGCCAGCAGCACTCCGGCCGGCTATGGCTACACCTTC	CASSTPAGYGYTF
TRBD2	TRBJ2-1	TRBV29-1	few	TGCAGCGTTGTCGGACTAGCGGGACTGGGTGAGCAGTTCTTC	CSVVGLAGLGEQFF
NA	TRBJ2-7	TRBV6-6	many	TGTGCCAGCAGTTACGCAGGGAGAGCGTACTTC	CASSYAGRAYF
NA	TRBJ2-7	TRBV5-6	many	TGTGCCAGCAGCTTGGGTGGCGGGTCGGAGAACGAGCAGTACTTC	CASSLGGGSENEQYF
NA	TRBJ1-1	TRBV30	many	TGTGCCTGGAGTAGGCTCCATGACACTGAAGCTTTCTTT	CAWSRLHDTEAFF
NA	TRBJ2-2	TRBV5-6	NA	TGTGCCAGCAGCTTGGGGTGGCAGAAAATCACCGGGGAGCTGTTTTTT	CASSLGWQKITGELFF
NA	TRBJ1-4	TRBV6-1	few	TGTGCCAGCAGGACGACTGGGCTGGGAAATGAAAAACTGTTTTTT	CASRTTGLGNEKLFF
TRBD1	TRBJ1-2	TRBV7-9	few	TGTGCCAGCAGTCTATGGACAGGGGAACAACGAATCTATGGCTACACCTTC	CASSLWTGEQRIYGYTF
NA	TRBJ2-7	TRBV6-2/TRBV6-3	many	TGTGCCAGCAGTTACGCGGGTCGCTACGAGCAGTACTTC	CASSYAGRYEQYF
TRBD1	TRBJ2-2	TRBV12-3/TRBV12-4	many	TGTGCCAGCAGTTCCCTTGACAGGGTCACCGGGGAGCTGTTTTTT	CASSSLDRVTGELFF
TRBD1	TRBJ1-1	TRBV5-4	many	TGTGCCAGCAGGGTGGGACAGGGCAGGGACACTGAAGCTTTCTTT	CASRVGQGRDTEAFF
NA	TRBJ1-2	TRBV27	NA	TGTGCCAGCAGTTTAGTGGGGGGGCCTTCGGGCTATGGCTACACCTTC	CASSLVGGPSGYGYTF
TRBD1	TRBJ2-5	TRBV5-6	few	TGTGCCAGCAGCTCCCTTGTGGACAGGGGTTCGTACCAAGAGACCCAGTACTTC	CASSSLVDRGSYQETQYF
TRBD1	TRBJ2-3	TRBV18	many	TGTGCCAGCGGACAGGGAAATTTAGATACGCAGTATTTT	CASGQGNLDTQYF
TRBD1	TRBJ1-6	TRBV6-2/TRBV6-3	many	TGTGCCAGCAGCCGTGACAGGGACTATAATTCACCCCTCCACTTT	CASSRDRDYNSPLHF
TRBD2	TRBJ2-5	TRBV7-9	NA	TGTGCCAGCAGCCCCAAGGCTAGCGGGGGGCTCCAAGAGACCCAGTACTTC	CASSPKASGGLQETQYF
NA	TRBJ2-3	TRBV7-8	many	TGTGCCAGCAGCTTTCCGGGACTGAGCACAGATACGCAGTATTTT	CASSFPGLSTDTQYF
TRBD1	TRBJ1-1	TRBV6-2/TRBV6-3	few	TGTGCCAGCAGTTACACAGGGGAGGTCACTGAAGCTTTCTTT	CASSYTGEVTEAFF
NA	TRBJ2-7	TRBV4-3	many	TGCGCCAGCAGCCAAGAGCAGGGGAGCGAGTACGAGCAGTACTTC	CASSQEQGSEYEQYF
NA	TRBJ2-3	TRBV7-6	many	TGTGCCAGCAGCTTAGGGGCTAGCGCAGATACGCAGTATTTT	CASSLGASADTQYF
NA	TRBJ2-6	TRBV19	NA	TGTGCCAGTAATATAGATAACACTATCTCTGGGGCCAGCGTCCTGACTTTC	CASNIDNTISGASVLTF
NA	TRBJ2-1	TRBV27	NA	TGTGCCAGCAGTGGGTCCGGACCAATGGGGTACAATGAGCAGTTCTTC	CASSGSGPMGYNEQFF
NA	TRBJ2-7	TRBV7-2	few	TGTGCCAGCAGCTTGGGTTGGACTTTCGAGCAGTACTTC	CASSLGWTFEQYF
TRBD1	TRBJ1-1	TRBV28	NA	TGTGCCAGCAGCTTCAGGGGGCAGAGCACTGAAGCTTTCTTT	CASSFRGQSTEAFF
TRBD1	TRBJ1-1	TRBV13	many	TGTGCCAGCAGCTTAGAGGGACAGGGAAGGACTGAAGCTTTCTTT	CASSLEGQGRTEAFF
NA	TRBJ2-3	TRBV6-1	many	TGTGCCAGCAGTGAAGGCGGGGACTTCACAGATACGCAGTATTTT	CASSEGGDFTDTQYF
NA	TRBJ2-4	TRBV14	NA	TGTGCCAGCAGCCAAGGGGTACTAGCCAAAAACATTCAGTACTTC	CASSQGVLAKNIQYF
NA	TRBJ2-7	TRBV20-1	many	TGCAGTGCCCGTTTGGACGAGCAGTACTTC	CSARLDEQYF
NA	TRBJ2-7	TRBV28	few	TGTGCCAGCAGTTTCAGGGGACATCTCTCCTACGAGCAGTACTTC	CASSFRGHLSYEQYF
NA	TRBJ1-5	TRBV11-2	many	TGTGCCAGCAGCTTAGACGGCAGCTTCAGCAATCAGCCCCAGCATTTT	CASSLDGSFSNQPQHF
TRBD1	TRBJ1-2	TRBV11-2	NA	TGTGCCAGCAGCTCCCCAGGACAGGGCGTCGATGGCTACACCTTC	CASSSPGQGVDGYTF
NA	TRBJ1-5	TRBV19	few	TGCGCCGTGGGTCAGGGGTTTAATCAGCCCCAGCATTTT	CAVGQGFNQPQHF
TRBD1	TRBJ1-5	TRBV4-1	many	TGCGCCAGCAGCCAAGAGGGACAGGGTGGCAATCAGCCCCAGCATTTT	CASSQEGQGGNQPQHF
TRBD2	TRBJ2-5	TRBV4-2	many	TGTGCCAGCAGCCAAGAGCGGGAGGGCGCATTAGGGGAGACCCAGTACTTC	CASSQEREGALGETQYF
NA	TRBJ2-7	TRBV7-9	many	TGTGCCAGCAGCTTGGTGGGGGAGAAGAACGAGCAGTACTTC	CASSLVGEKNEQYF
NA	TRBJ2-1	TRBV7-9	NA	TGTGCCAGCAGCTTAGTTCCGGGACTTTACAGTGAGCAGTTCTTC	CASSLVPGLYSEQFF
TRBD2	TRBJ2-3	TRBV12-3/TRBV12-4	NA	TGTGCCGGCAGGTCGACCCTAGCGGGCTACACAGATACGCAGTATTTT	CAGRSTLAGYTDTQYF